The source of this T cell receptor (beta chain) is a study of identifying expanded T cells in peripheral blood. Assay: immunoSEQ multiplex PCR; the TCRdb copy retains only in-frame clones and omits some. The sample yields around 100,000 clones, approximately 88% seen once. Study-level results: Variance in clone template counts between approximately two-week samples significantly increased with total template count across all healthy donors. Technical replicates showed approximately 1.2 changed clones; about 2 weeks about 16.4; four weeks 19.

Per germline, CDR1 LGHNA and CDR2 YNFKEQ. The CDR3 has 16 residues. V dropped 0 bases and J dropped 4 bases, with 15 bases sitting between them. Collection occurred without any documented infections or immune events in donors. For this clone: Its antigen is as yet unknown.

This TCR derives from a person aged 18 to 75 in good health. The chain joins TRBV4-2 to TRBJ1-2, with a weak D call TRBD1 (5 bases). Sequencing used blood. In nucleotides, the CDR3 is TGTGCCAGCAGCCAAGATCGAGGGCGGCAGGGCTATGGCTACACCTTC. Translation: CASSQDRGRQGYGYTF.